This is a list of T cell receptor beta chains from one sample in a study of metastatic and nonmetastatic thyroid tumors. Via MiXCR, TCRdb re-called the PCR reads. Of around 20,000 clones listed, 22% are singletons. The specimen sequenced was adjacent normal tissue. The receptors were sampled from a female donor with papillary thyroid cancer or a benign thyroid nodule (not recorded which). Some clones in this sample may be carry-over from other donors' samples. CDR3s include the opening cysteine and the closing phenylalanine or tryptophan. D genes are given only for firm matches. Clone size is given for some rows only: seen once, a few or many times, or a class if the clone is expanded.

v_gene,j_gene,abundance,len,d_gene,CDR3nt,CDR3aa
TRBV6-1,TRBJ1-5,many,13,-,TGTGCCAGCAGTGAACTTTCCTGGCAGCCCCAGCATTTT,CASSELSWQPQHF
TRBV11-2,TRBJ2-1,-,13,-,TGTGCCAGCAGCTTCTTAGTTCCAAATGAGCAGTTCTTC,CASSFLVPNEQFF
TRBV28,TRBJ2-7,few,13,-,TGTGCCAGCAGTTTTCTGAGGAACGGCGAGCAGTACTTC,CASSFLRNGEQYF
TRBV7-2,TRBJ2-2,few,12,-,TGTGCCAGCAGCTTGAACACCGGGGAGCTGTTTTTT,CASSLNTGELFF
TRBV5-4,TRBJ2-6,-,16,-,TGTGCCAGCAGCTTGACGGAGGGGTCTGGGGCCAACGTCCTGACTTTC,CASSLTEGSGANVLTF
TRBV12-3/TRBV12-4,TRBJ2-3,-,16,TRBD2,TGTGCCAGCACTTCCCGACTAGCGGGAGAGGTAGATACGCAGTATTTT,CASTSRLAGEVDTQYF
TRBV28,TRBJ1-2,few,15,-,TGTGCCAGCAGTTCCCTAACGGGGGAGGACTATGGCTACACCTTC,CASSSLTGEDYGYTF
TRBV20-1,TRBJ1-2,-,13,-,TGCAGTGCTAGAGGGCCGGACAACTATGGCTACACCTTC,CSARGPDNYGYTF
TRBV20-1,TRBJ1-2,-,14,TRBD1,TGCAGTGCTAGACCGGACAGGGAGTTGCTGAGTTACACCTTC,CSARPDRELLSYTF
TRBV12-3/TRBV12-4,TRBJ1-1,-,15,-,TGTGCCAGCACCATGGGGAGGGGGGGGTTCTCTGAAGCTTTCTTT,CASTMGRGGFSEAFF
TRBV6-1,TRBJ2-3,-,13,-,TGTGCCAGCATTGTGGAGAACACAGATACGCAGTATTTT,CASIVENTDTQYF
TRBV5-1,TRBJ2-7,-,13,-,TGCGCCAGCAGCTTGGCCGAAGGGTACGAGCAGTACTTC,CASSLAEGYEQYF
TRBV6-5,TRBJ2-6,-,18,-,TGTGCCAGCATCCAAGGGCAGGGCCGATCCTCTGGGGCCAACGCCCTGACTTTC,CASIQGQGRSSGANALTF
TRBV11-2,TRBJ1-5,-,15,-,TGTGCCAGCAGCCACGGCGGACAGAGCAATCAGCCCCAGCATTTT,CASSHGGQSNQPQHF
TRBV12-3/TRBV12-4,TRBJ2-7,few,13,TRBD1,TGTGCCAGCATGGGACAGGAGGCCTACGAGCAGTACTTC,CASMGQEAYEQYF
TRBV20-1,TRBJ2-1,-,14,TRBD1,TGCAGTGCTAGTACAGGGGGCCCTATGAATGAGCAGTTCTTC,CSASTGGPMNEQFF
TRBV20-1,TRBJ2-3,many,16,TRBD2,TGCAGTGCTAGGGATTCGAGCGGGAGTGCGGCAGATACGCAGTATTTT,CSARDSSGSAADTQYF
TRBV12-3/TRBV12-4,TRBJ2-7,-,19,TRBD2,TGTGCCAGCAGTTTCCACATGCCCTCACCGCGGGAGGGCGGGTACGAGCAGTACTTC,CASSFHMPSPREGGYEQYF
TRBV20-1,TRBJ2-1,medium-sized,12,-,TGCAGTGCTAGCTCTACGGCTGGTGGGCAGTTCTTC,CSASSTAGGQFF
TRBV6-2/TRBV6-3,TRBJ2-7,few,14,TRBD1,TGTGCCAGCAGCCCCGGGACAGGGGTGCTCGAGCAGTACTTC,CASSPGTGVLEQYF
TRBV28,TRBJ2-5,few,14,TRBD2,TGTGCCAGCAGTTCAGCGGGAACGGGAGAGACCCAGTACTTC,CASSSAGTGETQYF
TRBV20-1,TRBJ1-2,-,15,TRBD1,TGCAGTGCTAGAGATCCGACAGGGGAAAACTATGGCTACACCTTC,CSARDPTGENYGYTF
TRBV20-1,TRBJ2-7,medium-sized,18,TRBD2,TGCAGTGCTAGTGCCGGGACTAGCGGGAGTGGAAATTGGGACGAGCAGTACTTC,CSASAGTSGSGNWDEQYF
TRBV5-1,TRBJ1-2,-,14,-,TGCGCCAGCAGCTCGACAGAAGCTAACTATGGCTACACCTTC,CASSSTEANYGYTF
TRBV27,TRBJ2-7,few,16,-,TGTGCCAGCAGCTACAGTGGGAGCCACTCTGGATACGAGCAGTGCTTC,CASSYSGSHSGYEQCF
TRBV27,TRBJ1-2,many,13,TRBD1,TGTGCCAGCAGTTTATCGGACAGGGTAGGCTACACCTTC,CASSLSDRVGYTF
TRBV7-9,TRBJ2-7,-,15,TRBD1,TGTGCCAGCAGCTTAAGAGTAGGACAGGGAGGCGAGCAGTACTTC,CASSLRVGQGGEQYF
TRBV6-2/TRBV6-3,TRBJ1-1,medium-sized,15,TRBD1,TGTGCCAGCAGCCTCCAAATGACAGGGAGAACTGAAGCTTTCTTT,CASSLQMTGRTEAFF
TRBV11-3,TRBJ2-7,-,15,TRBD2,TGTGCCAGCAGCGCGGGACTAGCGGGATATCTCGAGCAGTACTTC,CASSAGLAGYLEQYF
TRBV30,TRBJ1-4,-,13,-,TGTGCCTGGAGTGCGCGCCCTAATGAAAAACTGTTTTTT,CAWSARPNEKLFF
TRBV6-4,TRBJ2-1,medium-sized,15,TRBD1,TGTGCCAGCAGTGAGACAGGGGGGTCTTACAATGAGCAGTTCTTC,CASSETGGSYNEQFF
TRBV12-3/TRBV12-4,TRBJ2-7,few,13,-,TGTGCCAGCAGTTTAGGGTTGGAGTACGAGCAGTACTTC,CASSLGLEYEQYF
TRBV11-2,TRBJ2-7,few,18,TRBD1,TGTGCCAGCAGCCCCGGGACAGGGAACTTCCACCTCTCCTACGAGCAGTACTTC,CASSPGTGNFHLSYEQYF